This TCR beta chain was profiled in a study of breast tumors, draining lymph nodes, adjacent tissues. The CDR3 runs 15 residues. The germline V gene encodes CDR1 SGDLS and CDR2 YYNGEE. Germline trimming cut 2 bases from V and 1 base from J; bases unmatched to any gene: 2. MiXCR, run by TCRdb on the multiplex PCR reads, gives a single entry per CDR3 protein. The table includes around 100,000 distinct CDR3 sequences, less than 25% detected once. This clonotype was found many times. The antigen remains undetermined. Axillary draining lymph nodes of breast cancer patients supplied the node samples. Findings and limits, study-wide: Tumor TCR diversity was below lymph nodes but above nontumor tissue. Most tumor T cells seemingly derive from lymph node, then expand in tumor. Luminal-like breast cancer showed significantly greater tumor-nontumor repertoire similarity than basal-like breast cancer did. Tumor T cell lymph node origin was a supported hypothesis, not proven.

The receptor was isolated from a female donor with breast cancer. Some clones in this sample may be carry-over from other donors' samples. The sample taken for sequencing was axillary lymph node tissue. This chain connects TRBV9 to TRBJ2-5; the match to TRBD2 covers 10 bases. CDR3 sequence (DNA): TGTGCCAGCAGCGTTAGCGGGGGGCCCCAAGAGACCCAGTACTTC. It translates to CASSVSGGPQETQYF.